One sample yielded the 18 T cell receptor beta chains listed below, sequenced in a study of PD-1 blockade in classical Hodgkin lymphoma. All patients relapsed after autologous stem cell transplantation, and brentuximab vedotin exposure varied. This table comes from immunoSEQ multiplex PCR, and its TCRdb copy is limited to in-frame clones, with some not included. The sample contains about 31,000 clones, just over 70% of which appear only once. The sequenced sample was peripheral blood mononuclear cells (PBMCs), obtained before the second cycle of nivolumab. The origin of the receptors is a human donor with classical Hodgkin lymphoma.

V gene TRBV5-1 combines with J gene TRBJ2-7; D ambiguous. This CDR3 contains 15 residues. Germline loops: CDR1 SGHRS, CDR2 YFSETQ. Trimming took off 2 bases at V and 0 bases at J, with 12 bases between the two ends. In DNA, the CDR3 is TGCGCCAGCAGCTTCGCGTCAGCAAGCTCCTACGAGCAGTACTTC. This translates into CASSFASASSYEQYF.

This chain connects TRBV27 to TRBJ2-2; D is possibly TRBD1 (5 bases). The germline V gene has CDR1 MNHEY and CDR2 SMNVEV (reference sequence). The CDR3 is 13 residues long. Trimming pared 5 bases from V and 7 bases from J, leaving 11 bases between. CDR3 loop: CASSGPGIGELFF. CDR3 in DNA: TGTGCCAGCAGTGGACCAGGGATCGGGGAGCTGTTTTTT.

This clone was seen only a few times. Here the CDR3 reads CASSLRLGHTGELFF. The DNA for the CDR3 is TGTGCCAGTAGCCTGCGGCTAGGGCACACCGGGGAGCTGTTTTTT. This chain links TRBV19 with TRBJ2-2; D call uncertain. The germline CDR1 and CDR2 sequences are LNHDA and SQIVND (reference sequence). V dropped 6 bases and J dropped 3 bases, with 14 bases sitting between them. The CDR3 runs to 15 residues.

This clone was detected a few times. The chain combines TRBV10-1 with TRBJ2-5; the D gene is possibly TRBD1 (6 bases). Germline V gene data show CDR1 as WNHNN and CDR2 as SYGVQD (reference sequence). V lost 11 bases, J lost 0 bases, and 10 bases lay in between. The CDR3 sequence is 12 residues long. The CDR3 region has the DNA TGCGCCGAGGACAGAGACCAAGAGACCCAGTACTTC. It is translated as CAEDRDQETQYF.

This chain links TRBV6-5 with TRBJ2-7, with TRBD1 matching over 8 bases. Looked up from germline, CDR1 is MNHEY and CDR2 is SVGAGI. The trim removed 6 bases at V and 2 bases at J, leaving 3 bases unmatched. There are 13 residues in the CDR3. CDR3 nucleotide sequence: TGTGCCAGCAGAGGGACAGGAGCCTACGAGCAGTACTTC. Amino acid sequence: CASRGTGAYEQYF.

This clone is labeled medium-sized. The V and J genes are TRBV27 and TRBJ2-7; 8 bases are shared with TRBD1. The CDR3 length is 15 residues. Germline loops: CDR1 MNHEY, CDR2 SMNVEV (reference sequence). J lost 7 bases, V lost 5 bases, and 13 bases had no gene match. The CDR3 reads CASSPGTGPTQEQYF. The DNA for the CDR3 is TGTGCCAGCAGTCCCGGGACAGGACCCACTCAGGAGCAGTACTTC.

J is TRBJ2-7 and V is TRBV2; the D is unclear. Trimming removed 4 bases from V and 5 bases from J, with 15 bases in between. Germline V gene lookup returns CDR1 SNHLY and CDR2 FYNNEI. The CDR3 length is 14 residues. The CDR3 coding sequence is TGTGCCAGCAGTGTTAAAGGCACAATTAACGAGCAGTACTTC. This codes for CASSVKGTINEQYF.

This clone appeared a few times. The chain joins TRBV6-1 to TRBJ2-5, with D possibly matching TRBD1 (6 bases). The CDR3 is 15 residues long. V dropped 7 bases and J dropped 4 bases, with 19 bases sitting between them. Germline lookup yields CDR1 MNHNS and CDR2 SASEGT. The DNA of the CDR3 is TGTGCCAGCATGTATCACAGGGACCGGGGAGAGACCCAGTACTTC. Protein: CASMYHRDRGETQYF.

V usage is TRBV6-1 and J usage is TRBJ1-5; D is possibly TRBD1 (5 bases). CDR1 is MNHNS and CDR2 is SASEGT in the germline V gene. The germline V and J ends were trimmed by 6 bases and 1 base, with 13 bases remaining between them. There are 15 residues in the CDR3. Written as DNA, the CDR3 is TGTGCCAGCAGGAGTTCAGGGACGAGCAATCAGCCCCAGCATTTT. Amino acid sequence: CASRSSGTSNQPQHF.

The rearrangement uses TRBV9 and TRBJ2-2; D uncertain. The CDR3 has 13 amino acids. Germline V gene lookup returns CDR1 SGDLS and CDR2 YYNGEE. V gave up 0 bases and J gave up 3 bases, with 3 bases separating them. The CDR3 bases are TGTGCCAGCAGCGTAGCTTACACCGGGGAGCTGTTTTTT. This gives the protein CASSVAYTGELFF. Variable domain in full (rest from reference TRBV9 and TRBJ2-2): DSGVTQTPKHLITATGQRVTLRCSPRSGDLSVYWYQQSLDQGLQFLIQYYNGEERAKGNILERFSAQQFPDLHSELNLSSLELGDSALYFCASSVAYTGELFFGEGSRLTVL.

This chain joins TRBV4-1 and TRBJ2-2; D might be TRBD2 (6 bases). The germline gives CDR1 MGHRA, CDR2 YSYEKL. V was clipped by 1 base and J by 5 bases, with 23 bases between them. The CDR3 totals 19 residues. The CDR3 region is CASSQGPPGAVYRTGELFF. CDR3 bases: TGCGCCAGCAGCCAAGGGCCCCCGGGAGCAGTGTATAGGACCGGGGAGCTGTTTTTT.

The chain links TRBV30 to TRBJ2-5, with 9 bases fitting TRBD2. V was pared by 0 bases and J by 4 bases, with 3 bases of the junction left unmatched. This CDR3 is built from 14 residues. Germline CDR1 reads GTSNPN; CDR2 reads SVGIG (reference sequence). The CDR3 DNA follows: TGTGCCTGGAGTGTGCGGGGGGGAGGAGAGACCCAGTACTTC. This translates into CAWSVRGGGETQYF.

The chain uses TRBV11-1 and TRBJ2-1; D gene unclear. This CDR3 contains 15 residues. Looked up from germline, CDR1 is SGHAT and CDR2 is FQDESV (reference sequence). The ends were cut back, 0 bases at V and 1 base at J, with 7 bases in the middle. CDR3 in amino acids: CASSLAQYSYNEQFF. For the CDR3, the DNA is TGTGCCAGCAGCTTAGCACAGTATTCCTACAATGAGCAGTTCTTC.

The chain couples TRBV6-5 to TRBJ1-2, with D unresolved. CDR3 length: 13 amino acids. Germline CDR1 is MNHEY and CDR2 is SVGAGI. Trimming shortened V by 5 bases and J by 9 bases, and 16 bases separated the two germline ends. In nucleotides, the CDR3 is TGTGCCAGCAGTATTGATTTCACGGGCAGCTACACCTTC. Translating gives CASSIDFTGSYTF.

This sequence joins TRBV6-5 and TRBJ2-1, with 8 bases aligning to TRBD1. This CDR3 contains 16 residues. V trimming: 0 bases; J trimming: 6 bases; junction bases outside the gene matches: 7. CDR1 and CDR2 from the germline V gene are MNHEY and SVGAGI. This chain's CDR3 is CASSYSQAGGGNEQFF. The CDR3 nucleotides read TGTGCCAGCAGTTACTCACAGGCAGGGGGCGGCAATGAGCAGTTCTTC.

The chain is built from TRBV28 and TRBJ2-7, with no clear D. This CDR3 is built from 13 residues. From germline, CDR1 is MDHEN and CDR2 SYDVKM. Trimming left V 4 bases short and J 5 bases short, with 12 bases between. The chain's CDR3 is CASSSYGPHEQYF. CDR3 DNA: TGTGCCAGCAGTTCGTACGGACCTCACGAGCAGTACTTC.

This sequence joins TRBV27 and TRBJ2-3; TRBD1 agrees at 12 bases. This CDR3 is built from 21 residues. The trim removed 0 bases at V and 3 bases at J, leaving 16 bases unmatched. Germline assignment: CDR1 MNHEY and CDR2 SMNVEV (reference sequence). Written as DNA, the CDR3 is TGTGCCAGCAGTTTATCAGCCCCTCGCGGGACAGGGGGCATGTTGACAGATACGCAGTATTTT. It codes for CASSLSAPRGTGGMLTDTQYF.

The CDR3: CASSERTGGNEKLFF. DNA of the CDR3: TGTGCCAGCAGCGAACGTACAGGGGGCAATGAAAAACTGTTTTTT. The rearrangement joins TRBV13 to TRBJ1-4; TRBD1 matches 9 bases. Germline V lookup: CDR1 PRHDT, CDR2 FYEKMQ (reference sequence). CDR3 length equals 15 residues. V shed 5 bases, J shed 5 bases, and the junction held 6 bases outside the gene matches.